This TCR beta chain was recovered during a study of T cells after posttransplantation cyclophosphamide. Overall study findings and caveats: Later blood repertoires were often dominated by clones from the donor CD8+ memory compartment.

CDR3 length: 14 amino acids. The germline gives CDR1 SGHRS, CDR2 YFSETQ. For this clone: Its antigen is currently unknown.

Repertoires were generated with immunoSEQ multiplex PCR, while TCRdb's copy carries only in-frame clones and drops some. This set yields roughly 40,000 clones and no singletons; the top ten hold about 4.2%. This receptor was taken from a woman between 50 and 59 years old in good health and a related stem cell transplant donor. Sequenced input: PBMCs. This chain links TRBV5-1 with TRBJ2-5; 8 bases align to TRBD1. The J call may be wrong; the DNA end is better matched by TRBJ2-7. The CDR3 is CASSLSGQGSEQYF. The DNA of the CDR3 is TGCGCCAGCAGCCTTTCCGGACAGGGAAGCGAGCAGTACTTC.